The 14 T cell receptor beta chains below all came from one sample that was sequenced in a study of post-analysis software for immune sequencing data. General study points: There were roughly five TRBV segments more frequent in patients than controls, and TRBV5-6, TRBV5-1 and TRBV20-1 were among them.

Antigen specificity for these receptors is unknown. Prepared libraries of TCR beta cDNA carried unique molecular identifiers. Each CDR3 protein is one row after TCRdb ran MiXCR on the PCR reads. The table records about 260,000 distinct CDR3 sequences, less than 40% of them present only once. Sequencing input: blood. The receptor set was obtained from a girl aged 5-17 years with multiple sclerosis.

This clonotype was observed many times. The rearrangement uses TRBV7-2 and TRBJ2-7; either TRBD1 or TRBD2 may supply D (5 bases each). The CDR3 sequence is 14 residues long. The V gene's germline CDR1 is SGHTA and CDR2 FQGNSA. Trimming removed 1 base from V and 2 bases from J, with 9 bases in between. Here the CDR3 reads CASSLGPGPYEQYF. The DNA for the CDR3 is TGTGCCAGCAGCTTAGGCCCGGGGCCCTACGAGCAGTACTTC.

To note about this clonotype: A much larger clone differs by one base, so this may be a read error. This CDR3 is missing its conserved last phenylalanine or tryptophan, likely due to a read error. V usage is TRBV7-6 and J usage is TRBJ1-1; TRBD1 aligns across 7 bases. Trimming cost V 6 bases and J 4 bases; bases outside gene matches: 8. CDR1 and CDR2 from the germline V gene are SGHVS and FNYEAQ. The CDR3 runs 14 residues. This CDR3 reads CASSSGGVFTEAFL. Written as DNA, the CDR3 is TGTGCCAGCAGTTCAGGGGGGGTATTCACTGAAGCTTTCTTG.

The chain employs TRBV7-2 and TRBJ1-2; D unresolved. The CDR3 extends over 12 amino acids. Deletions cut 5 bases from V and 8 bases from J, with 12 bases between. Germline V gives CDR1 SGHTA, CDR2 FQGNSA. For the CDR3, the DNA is TGTGCCAGCAGCCCGACTTCTTGGGGCTACACCTTC. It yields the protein CASSPTSWGYTF.

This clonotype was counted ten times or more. The CDR3 here is CASSPVPASGGADTQYF. Written as DNA, the CDR3 is TGTGCCAGCTCACCAGTTCCGGCTAGCGGGGGAGCAGATACGCAGTATTTT. The chain employs TRBV18 and TRBJ2-3; TRBD2 agrees at 10 bases. V lost 2 bases, J lost 4 bases, and 9 bases stayed unmatched. This CDR3 contains 17 residues. In germline, CDR1 is KGHSH, CDR2 LQKENI. Combining the CDR3 with reference TRBV18 and TRBJ2-3 gives the whole variable domain NAGVMQNPRHLVRRRGQEARLRCSPMKGHSHVYWYRQLPEEGLKFMVYLQKENIIDESGMPKERFSAEFPKEGPSILRIQQVVRGDSAAYFCASSPVPASGGADTQYFGPGTRLTVL.

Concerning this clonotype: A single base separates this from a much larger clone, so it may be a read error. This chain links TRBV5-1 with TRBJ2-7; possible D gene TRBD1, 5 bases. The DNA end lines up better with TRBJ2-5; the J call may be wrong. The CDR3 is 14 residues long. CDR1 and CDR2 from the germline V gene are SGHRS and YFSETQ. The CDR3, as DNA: TGCGCCAGCAGCTCGTGGGGCCAGAGGGAGACCCAGTACTTC. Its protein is CASSSWGQRETQYF.

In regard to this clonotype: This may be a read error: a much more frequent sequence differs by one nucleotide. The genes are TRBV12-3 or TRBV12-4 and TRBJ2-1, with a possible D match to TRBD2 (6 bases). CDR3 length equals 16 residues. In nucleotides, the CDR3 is TGTGCCAGCAGTGCACCCCGGGACTCACCCTACAATGAGCGGTTCTTC. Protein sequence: CASSAPRDSPYNERFF.

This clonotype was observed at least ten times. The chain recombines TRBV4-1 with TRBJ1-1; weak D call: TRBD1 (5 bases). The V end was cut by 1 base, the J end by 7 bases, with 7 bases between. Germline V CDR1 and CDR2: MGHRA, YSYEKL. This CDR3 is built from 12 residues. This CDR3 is CASSQGGVEAFF. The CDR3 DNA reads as TGCGCCAGCAGCCAAGGAGGGGTTGAAGCTTTCTTT.

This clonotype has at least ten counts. The CDR3 here is CASSLDRGLAELNEQFF. In DNA, the CDR3 is TGCGCCAGCAGCTTGGATCGCGGACTAGCGGAGCTCAATGAGCAGTTCTTC. This rearrangement joins TRBV5-1 to TRBJ2-1; 10 positions match TRBD2. V gave up 0 bases and J gave up 6 bases; unmatched junction bases: 9. The germline CDR1 and CDR2 sequences are SGHRS and YFSETQ. This CDR3 is built from 17 residues.

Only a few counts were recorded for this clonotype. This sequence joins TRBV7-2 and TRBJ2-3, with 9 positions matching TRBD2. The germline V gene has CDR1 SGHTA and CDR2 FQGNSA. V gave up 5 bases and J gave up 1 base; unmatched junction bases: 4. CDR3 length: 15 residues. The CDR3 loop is CASSPRLAGTDTQYF. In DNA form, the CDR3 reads TGTGCCAGCAGCCCAAGACTAGCGGGCACAGATACGCAGTATTTT.

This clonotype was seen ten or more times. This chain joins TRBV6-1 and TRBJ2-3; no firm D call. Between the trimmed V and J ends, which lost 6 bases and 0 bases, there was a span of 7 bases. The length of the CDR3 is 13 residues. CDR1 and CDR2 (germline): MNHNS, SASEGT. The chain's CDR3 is CASRADSTDTQYF. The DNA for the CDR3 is TGTGCCAGCAGAGCCGACAGCACAGATACGCAGTATTTT.

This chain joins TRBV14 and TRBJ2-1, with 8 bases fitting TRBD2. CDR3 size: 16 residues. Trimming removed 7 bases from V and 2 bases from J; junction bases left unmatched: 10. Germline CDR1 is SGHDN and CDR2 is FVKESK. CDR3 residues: CASNLGAGGTYNEQFF. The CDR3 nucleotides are TGTGCCAGCAACCTTGGGGCGGGAGGTACCTACAATGAGCAGTTCTTC. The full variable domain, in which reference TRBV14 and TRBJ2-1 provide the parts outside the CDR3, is EAGVTQFPSHSVIEKGQTVTLRCDPISGHDNLYWYRRVMGKEIKFLLHFVKESKQDESGMPNNRFLAERTGGTYSTLKVQPAELEDSGVYFCASNLGAGGTYNEQFFGPGTRLTVL.

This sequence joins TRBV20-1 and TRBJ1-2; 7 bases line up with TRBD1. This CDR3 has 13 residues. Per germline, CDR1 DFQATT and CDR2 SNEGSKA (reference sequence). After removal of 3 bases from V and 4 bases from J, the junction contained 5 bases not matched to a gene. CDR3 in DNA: TGCAGTGCTAGGGAACAGGGGACCTATGGCTACACCTTC. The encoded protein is CSAREQGTYGYTF.

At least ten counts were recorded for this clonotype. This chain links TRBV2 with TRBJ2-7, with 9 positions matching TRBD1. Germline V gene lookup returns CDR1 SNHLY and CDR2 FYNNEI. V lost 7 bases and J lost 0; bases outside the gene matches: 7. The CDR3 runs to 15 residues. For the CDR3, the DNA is TGTGCCAGCATCCGGACAGGGGATTTCTCCTACGAGCAGTACTTC. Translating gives CASIRTGDFSYEQYF.

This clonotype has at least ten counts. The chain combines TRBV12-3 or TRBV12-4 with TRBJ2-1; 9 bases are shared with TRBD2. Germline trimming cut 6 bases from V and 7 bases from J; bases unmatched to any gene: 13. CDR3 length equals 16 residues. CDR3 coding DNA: TGTGCCAGCAGCCTGTCTGCGGGAGGGCCTTGGAATGAGCAGTTCTTC. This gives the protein CASSLSAGGPWNEQFF.